The T cell receptor delta chain under discussion was sequenced for a study of gamma-delta T cells after stem cell transplantation. TCRdb re-called clones from the RT-PCR reads via CATT. This sample has under 2,500 delta-chain clones, with roughly a quarter found just once. Concerning this clone: The amino acid sequence in TCRdb belongs to a much larger clone and departs from this DNA's translation at residue 16, likely a sequencing read error; the sequence shown is translated from the DNA.

Per the germline V gene, CDR1 is GEAIGNYY and CDR2 is EKD. The CDR3 length is 18 residues. The material sequenced was gamma-delta T cells. The receptor was derived from a human donor. It is not recorded whose cells these are; they may come from a transplant donor. The J gene is TRDJ3, the V gene TRDV2; D perhaps matches TRDD3 (5 bases). The CDR3 loop reads CACDTTGWSSWDTRQVFF. The CDR3 DNA follows: TGTGCCTGTGACACTACGGGATGGAGCTCCTGGGACACCCGACAGGTGTTTTTC.